The entry below gives a single T cell receptor beta chain sequence along with its context. These data originate in a study of blood T cell repertoires in COVID-19. Study details: The origin of the acute and convalescent COVID-19 samples was the United States, Italy and Spain.

In the original workflow: Reference gene primers were amplified, and this amplification served to estimate nucleated cell counts. Data came from immunoSEQ multiplex PCR; TCRdb stores just in-frame clones and leaves some out. Clonal size and the V and J genes are those of that table, whereas D and trimming came from the DNA. This table has 240,000 or so clones, around 90% appearing once. J gave up 10 bases and V 4 bases, and 15 bases lay outside the gene matches. This CDR3 is built from 15 residues. Per the germline V gene, CDR1 is MNHNY and CDR2 is SVGAGI (reference sequence). This chain connects TRBV6-6 to TRBJ1-1; 7 bases line up with TRBD1. Sample: PBMCs or T cells enriched from blood (not recorded which). This TCR came from a man aged 45-65 years who had been exposed to COVID-19. CDR3 loop: CASSSPAGGSQGAFF. Here the CDR3 DNA reads TGTGCCAGCAGTTCCCCCGCAGGGGGGTCCCAAGGAGCTTTCTTT.